The entry below gives a single T cell receptor (beta chain) sequence along with its context. The sample originates from a study of blood T cell repertoires in COVID-19. Study overall: T cells, B-cell-depleted T cells, or PBMCs provided the cDNA or gDNA that served as material.

Profiled with immunoSEQ multiplex PCR; TCRdb holds only in-frame clones, not every one. The sample carries about 90,000 clones, around 81% recorded once. Germline V lookup: CDR1 LGHDT, CDR2 YNNKEL (reference sequence). The CDR3 has 13 amino acids. V shed 3 bases and J 4 bases; nucleotides not matched to a gene: 1. The chain has TRBV3-1 (or the pseudogene TRBV3-2) and TRBJ2-3; TRBD1 aligns across 7 bases. The receptor was isolated from a man aged 55 to 69 with acute or convalescent COVID-19. Sequenced sample: peripheral blood. The CDR3 spells CASSQTGPDTQYF. As DNA, the CDR3 is TGTGCCAGCAGCCAGACAGGGCCAGATACGCAGTATTTT.